This T cell receptor (beta chain) stems from a study of identical twins. TCRdb itself ran the 5' RACE reads through MiXCR, one entry per CDR3 protein. Among around 480,000 distinct CDR3 sequences listed, roughly an eighth were seen once. Trimming shortened V by 6 bases and J by 2 bases, and 8 bases separated the two germline ends. Germline-derived CDR1 and CDR2 are SNHLY and FYNNEI. This CDR3 spans 12 amino acids. The same data also went into a second study, on yellow fever vaccine responses in identical twins. That report notes: Twins' vaccine T cell response reportedly gave the appearance of partial convergence and partial personalization.

Sequenced material: CD4+ T cells sorted from blood. V is TRBV2 and J is TRBJ2-7, with D possibly TRBD1 on 5 matching bases. This TCR derives from a young woman in good health. In DNA form, the CDR3 reads TGTGCCAGCAGAGACAGTGCCTACGAGCAGTACTTC. Translation gives CASRDSAYEQYF.